The 11 T cell receptor beta chains listed next were all sequenced from one sample in a study of T cell responses to AZD1222 COVID-19 vaccine. Here immunoSEQ multiplex PCR was the method, and the copy in TCRdb shows in-frame clones only, minus some. Among 65,000 to 80,000 clones listed, roughly 90% were seen once. Specimen: peripheral blood, collected on day 0 of AZD1222 vaccination. These receptors were taken from an adult in good health.

The rearrangement uses TRBV10-1 and TRBJ2-6; D remains ambiguous. The V end lost 2 bases, the J end lost 2 bases, and 4 bases lay between the germline ends. The CDR3 covers 14 residues. Germline V gene sequence: CDR1 WNHNN, CDR2 SYGVQD (reference sequence). The CDR3 DNA reads TGCGCCAGCAGTGAGGGGGCTGGGGCCAACGTCCTGACTTTC. It specifies CASSEGAGANVLTF.

This CDR3 is CASSMGRGLRETQYF. The CDR3, as DNA: TGTGCCAGTAGTATGGGCAGGGGGCTTCGAGAGACCCAGTACTTC. The chain carries TRBV19 and TRBJ2-5, with 8 bases aligning to TRBD1. J was trimmed by 4 bases and V by 3 bases; bases with no gene match: 7. Germline V lookup: CDR1 LNHDA, CDR2 SQIVND (reference sequence). This CDR3 is built from 15 residues.

The V and J genes are TRBV5-1 and TRBJ1-2; 7 positions agree with TRBD1. The CDR3 contains 14 residues. The germline V gene has CDR1 SGHRS and CDR2 YFSETQ. V was clipped by 3 bases and J by 4 bases; unmatched bases: 6. The CDR3 loop is CASSWDSPSYGYTF. As DNA, the CDR3 is TGCGCCAGCAGCTGGGACAGTCCTAGCTATGGCTACACCTTC.

CDR3 nucleotides: TGCGCCAGCAGCCACGTTTTGAGACAGCCATCCTATGGCTACACCTTC. It yields the protein CASSHVLRQPSYGYTF. The chain combines TRBV4-1 with TRBJ1-2; maybe TRBD1 (5 bases). V shed 3 bases and J shed 4 bases, with 18 bases lying between them. Germline CDR1 reads MGHRA; CDR2 reads YSYEKL. CDR3 length: 16 amino acids.

This chain joins TRBV6-6 and TRBJ1-4, with D perhaps matching TRBD1 (5 bases). V was trimmed by 3 bases and J by 8 bases, leaving 13 bases between them. This CDR3 has 14 amino acids. The germline V gene encodes CDR1 MNHNY and CDR2 SVGAGI (reference sequence). The CDR3, as DNA: TGTGCCAGCAGTTATGGGGGGTCACAGGAAAAACTGTTTTTT. Its translation is CASSYGGSQEKLFF.

The chain recombines TRBV10-3 with TRBJ2-1, with 7 bases fitting TRBD2. The CDR3 has 14 amino acids. J lost 3 bases, V lost 8 bases, and 7 bases had no gene match. Per germline, CDR1 ENHRY and CDR2 SYGVKD. CDR3 region: CAIRREIGYNEQFF. The CDR3 DNA is TGTGCCATCCGGCGGGAGATAGGCTACAATGAGCAGTTCTTC.

V is TRBV5-6 and J is TRBJ2-5; D is uncertain. The CDR3 runs to 13 residues. Germline V gene data show CDR1 as SGHDT and CDR2 as YYEEEE. V was cut by 3 bases and J by 2 bases, with 8 bases left in between. CDR3: CASSYDIQETQYF. The CDR3 bases are TGTGCCAGCAGCTATGACATACAAGAGACCCAGTACTTC.

The table lists this clone with a few counts. The gene calls are TRBV9 and TRBJ1-1, with D possibly matching TRBD1 (5 bases). Germline CDR1 reads SGDLS; CDR2 reads YYNGEE. The CDR3 has 13 amino acids. Trimming took 2 bases from V and 5 from J, leaving 10 bases between them. The CDR3: CASSVQGDTEAFF. DNA of the CDR3: TGTGCCAGCAGCGTTCAGGGAGATACTGAAGCTTTCTTT. Using reference TRBV9 and TRBJ1-1 for the parts outside the CDR3, the full variable domain is DSGVTQTPKHLITATGQRVTLRCSPRSGDLSVYWYQQSLDQGLQFLIQYYNGEERAKGNILERFSAQQFPDLHSELNLSSLELGDSALYFCASSVQGDTEAFFGQGTRLTVV.

The DNA of the CDR3 is TGTGCCAGCAGCCCTTTACTAGGAACCTACGAGCAGTACTTC. This encodes CASSPLLGTYEQYF. The chain uses TRBV7-7 and TRBJ2-7, with D perhaps matching TRBD2 (5 bases). V lost 5 bases and J 2 bases, leaving 13 bases between the germline ends. Germline lookup yields CDR1 SSHAT and CDR2 FNYEAQ (reference sequence). The CDR3 runs to 14 residues.

This sequence joins TRBV5-1 and TRBJ2-5; 11 nucleotides match TRBD2. With V trimmed by 4 bases and J by 5 bases, 4 bases remained unmatched. This CDR3 is built from 14 residues. Germline loops: CDR1 SGHRS, CDR2 YFSETQ. CDR3: CASSLTSGTETQYF. The CDR3 nucleotides read TGCGCCAGCAGCCTGACTAGCGGGACTGAGACCCAGTACTTC.

The rearrangement links TRBV9 to TRBJ2-3, with D possibly TRBD2 on 5 matching bases. Trimming shortened V by 0 bases and J by 5 bases, and 10 bases separated the two germline ends. CDR3 length equals 14 residues. CDR1 and CDR2 (germline): SGDLS, YYNGEE. This chain's CDR3 is CASSVGGYGDTQYF. The DNA for the CDR3 is TGTGCCAGCAGCGTAGGAGGGTATGGAGATACGCAGTATTTT.